The present TCR beta chain was sequenced within a study of T cell changes during pregnancy in multiple sclerosis. From germline, CDR1 is MNHEY and CDR2 SMNVEV (reference sequence). This CDR3 has 15 amino acids. J lost 6 bases, V lost 2 bases, and 9 bases had no gene match. Assay used: immunoSEQ multiplex PCR; TCRdb lists only in-frame clones, some missing. In the table there are 50,000 to 65,000 clones, approximately 93% of which are singletons. The J gene is TRBJ2-7, the V gene TRBV27, with 8 nucleotides matching TRBD2. The clonotype comes from a female donor with multiple sclerosis, enrolled in a pregnancy study. The source material was CD8+ T cells from peripheral blood mononuclear cells, sampled in the second trimester of pregnancy. CDR3 sequence reads: CASSLRGSGSREQYF. The CDR3 DNA sequence: TGTGCCAGCAGTTTACGCGGGAGCGGGAGTCGCGAGCAGTACTTC.